What follows are 5 T cell receptor beta chains derived from one specimen sequenced in a study of T cells in Graves' hyperthyroidism and ophthalmopathy (dated by TCRdb to between 2019 and 2020). The method was multiplex PCR. For sequencing, an Illumina HiSeq 2000 was employed. TCR beta CDR3 regions were amplified from RNA transcripts. The first round of RT-PCR for the TCR CDR3 was performed with the HTBI primer set and the Qiagen OneStep RT-PCR kit. TCRdb reworked the public reads: Q25 trimming with fastp, MiXCR clone assembly, productive beta chains retained. All rows with the same CDR3 protein become a single entry with the most common DNA and genes. The sample table lists roughly 300,000 distinct CDR3 sequences, roughly 20% of them with a count of one. 45% to 50% of the sample is in the top ten clones. The sequenced sample consisted of blood. Receptor source: a woman in her forties or fifties with Graves' hyperthyroidism.

This clonotype has a single count. The chain has TRBV12-5 and TRBJ1-2; 8 bases align to TRBD1. Germline V gene sequence: CDR1 LGHNT, CDR2 FRNRAP. The CDR3 is made up of 16 amino acids. The junction had 12 bases not matched to a gene; V was cut back by 4 bases and J by 5 bases. The CDR3 DNA sequence: TGTGCTAGTGGTTCCATCGGGACAGGTTATACTTATGGCTACACCTTC. This sequence encodes CASGSIGTGYTYGYTF.

This clonotype was picked up a small number of times. The chain has TRBV28 and TRBJ1-4; D not resolved. V dropped 8 bases and J dropped 3 bases, with 4 bases sitting between them. CDR3 length: 11 amino acids. CDR1 is MDHEN and CDR2 is SYDVKM in the germline V gene. CDR3 amino acids: CASYSNEKLFF. Written as DNA, the CDR3 is TGTGCCAGCTACTCTAATGAAAAACTGTTTTTT.

The chain combines TRBV6-2 or TRBV6-3 with TRBJ2-3; D call uncertain. The CDR3 covers 14 residues. CDR1 is MNHEY and CDR2 is SVGEGT in the germline V gene. V was shortened by 2 bases and J by 4 bases, with 10 bases between the two germline ends. CDR3 in amino acids: CASSYRYGADTQYF. Here the CDR3 DNA reads TGTGCCAGCAGTTACCGGTATGGCGCAGATACGCAGTATTTT.

This clonotype has a count of ten or more. This rearrangement joins TRBV3-1 to TRBJ2-7; D perhaps matches TRBD1 (5 bases). Per the germline V gene, CDR1 is LGHDT and CDR2 is YNNKEL (reference sequence). Trimming pared 4 bases from V and 0 bases from J, leaving 16 bases between. This CDR3 spans 16 amino acids. CDR3 bases: TGTGCCAGCAGCCTTGGTACTACAGGTTTCTCCTACGAGCAGTACTTC. Encoded protein: CASSLGTTGFSYEQYF.

The chain joins TRBV20-1 to TRBJ2-5; the match to TRBD2 covers 7 bases. V shed 8 bases, J shed 5 bases, and the junction held 11 bases outside the gene matches. The CDR3 runs to 13 residues. Germline CDR1 and CDR2: DFQATT and SNEGSKA (reference sequence). CDR3 DNA: TGCAGTCCGGGGCTACTAGCGATGGAGACCCAGTACTTC. Its protein is CSPGLLAMETQYF.